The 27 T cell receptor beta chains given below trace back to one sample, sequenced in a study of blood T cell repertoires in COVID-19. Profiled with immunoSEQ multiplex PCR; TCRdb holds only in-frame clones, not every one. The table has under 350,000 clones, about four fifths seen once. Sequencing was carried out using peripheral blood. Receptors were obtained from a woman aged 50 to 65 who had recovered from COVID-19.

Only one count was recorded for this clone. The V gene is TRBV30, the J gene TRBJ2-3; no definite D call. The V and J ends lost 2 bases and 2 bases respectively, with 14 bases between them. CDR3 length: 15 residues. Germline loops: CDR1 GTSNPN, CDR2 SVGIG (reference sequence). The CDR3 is CAWSSIFRVTDTQYF. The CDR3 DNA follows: TGTGCCTGGAGTTCCATTTTCCGCGTCACAGATACGCAGTATTTT.

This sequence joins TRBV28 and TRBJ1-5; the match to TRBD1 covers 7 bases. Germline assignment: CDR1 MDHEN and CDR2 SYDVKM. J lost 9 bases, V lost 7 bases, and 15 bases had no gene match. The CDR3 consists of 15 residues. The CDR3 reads CASTPGTEASRPQHF. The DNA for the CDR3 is TGTGCCAGCACCCCTGGGACAGAAGCGTCGCGGCCCCAGCATTTT.

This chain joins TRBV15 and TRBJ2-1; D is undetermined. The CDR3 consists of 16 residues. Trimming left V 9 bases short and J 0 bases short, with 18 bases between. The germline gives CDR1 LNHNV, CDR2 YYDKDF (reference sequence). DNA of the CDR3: TGTGCCACTGGGCTGGCGACCACGAGCTCCTACAATGAGCAGTTCTTC. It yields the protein CATGLATTSSYNEQFF.

The CDR3 bases are TGTGCCAGCAGTTCAGCACGACTAAAAGGACAGGGGGCACGGGAGCAGTACTTC. This gives the protein CASSSARLKGQGAREQYF. The V and J genes are TRBV28 and TRBJ2-7; 11 positions match TRBD1. The CDR3 covers 18 residues. Germline CDR1 reads MDHEN; CDR2 reads SYDVKM. V lost 4 bases, J lost 7 bases, and 18 bases stayed unmatched.

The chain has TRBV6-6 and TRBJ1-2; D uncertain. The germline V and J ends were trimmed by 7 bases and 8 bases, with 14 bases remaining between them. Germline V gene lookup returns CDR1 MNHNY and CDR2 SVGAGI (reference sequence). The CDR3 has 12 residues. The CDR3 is CASTAQARGYTF. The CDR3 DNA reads TGTGCCAGCACCGCGCAGGCCAGGGGCTACACCTTC.

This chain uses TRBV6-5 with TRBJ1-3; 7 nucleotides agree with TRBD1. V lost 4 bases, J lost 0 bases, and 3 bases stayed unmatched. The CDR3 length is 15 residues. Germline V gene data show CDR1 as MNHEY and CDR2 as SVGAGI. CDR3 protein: CASSSTGFSGNTIYF. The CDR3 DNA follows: TGTGCCAGCAGTTCGACAGGGTTCTCTGGAAACACCATATATTTT.

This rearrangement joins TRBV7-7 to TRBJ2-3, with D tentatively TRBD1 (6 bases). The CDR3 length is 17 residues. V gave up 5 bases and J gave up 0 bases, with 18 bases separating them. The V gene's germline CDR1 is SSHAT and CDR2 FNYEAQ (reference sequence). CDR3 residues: CASSPHWWDKSTDTQYF. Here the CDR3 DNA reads TGTGCCAGCAGCCCCCATTGGTGGGACAAGAGCACAGATACGCAGTATTTT.

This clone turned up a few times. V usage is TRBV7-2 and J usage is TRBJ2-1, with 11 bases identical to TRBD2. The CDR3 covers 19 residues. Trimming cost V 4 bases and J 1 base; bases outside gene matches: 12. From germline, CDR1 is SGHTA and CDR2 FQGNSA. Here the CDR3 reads CASSSPPGLAGGSYNEQFF. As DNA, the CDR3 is TGTGCCAGCAGCTCCCCCCCCGGACTAGCGGGTGGATCCTACAATGAGCAGTTCTTC.

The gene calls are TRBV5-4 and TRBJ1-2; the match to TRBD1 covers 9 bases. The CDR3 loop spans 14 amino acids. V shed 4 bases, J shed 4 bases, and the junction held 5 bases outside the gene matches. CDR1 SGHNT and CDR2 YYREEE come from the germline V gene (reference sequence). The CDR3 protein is CASSTGQGGYGYTF. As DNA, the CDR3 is TGTGCCAGCAGCACGGGACAGGGCGGCTATGGCTACACCTTC.

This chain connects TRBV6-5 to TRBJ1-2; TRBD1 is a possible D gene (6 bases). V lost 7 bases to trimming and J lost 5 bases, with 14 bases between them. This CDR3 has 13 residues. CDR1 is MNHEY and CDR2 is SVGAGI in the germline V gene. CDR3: CASIGQTVYGYTF. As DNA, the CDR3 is TGTGCCAGCATCGGACAGACTGTGTATGGCTACACCTTC.

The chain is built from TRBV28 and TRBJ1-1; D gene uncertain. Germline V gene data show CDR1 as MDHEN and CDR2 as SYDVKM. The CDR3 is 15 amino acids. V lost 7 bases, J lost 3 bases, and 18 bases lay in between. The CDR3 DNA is TGTGCCAGCACTCTGGCGGGGAATCGGGACACTGAAGCTTTCTTT. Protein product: CASTLAGNRDTEAFF.

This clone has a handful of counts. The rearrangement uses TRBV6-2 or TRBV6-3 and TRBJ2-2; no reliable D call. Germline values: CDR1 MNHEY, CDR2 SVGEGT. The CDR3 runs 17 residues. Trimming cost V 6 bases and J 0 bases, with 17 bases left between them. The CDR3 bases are TGTGCCAGCAGCAAACAGATAACAAGTGCGAACACCGGGGAGCTGTTTTTT. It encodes CASSKQITSANTGELFF.

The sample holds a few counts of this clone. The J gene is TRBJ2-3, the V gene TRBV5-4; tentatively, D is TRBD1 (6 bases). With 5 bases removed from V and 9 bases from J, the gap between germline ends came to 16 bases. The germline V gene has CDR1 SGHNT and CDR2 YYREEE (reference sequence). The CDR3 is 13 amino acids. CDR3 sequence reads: CASSWFAGETQYF. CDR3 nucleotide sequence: TGTGCCAGCAGTTGGTTTGCAGGGGAGACGCAGTATTTT.

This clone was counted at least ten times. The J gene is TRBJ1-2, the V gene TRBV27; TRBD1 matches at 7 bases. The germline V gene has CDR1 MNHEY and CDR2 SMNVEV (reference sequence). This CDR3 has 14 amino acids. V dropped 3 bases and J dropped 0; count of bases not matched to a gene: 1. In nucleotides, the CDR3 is TGTGCCAGCAGTTTGACAGGGACTAACTATGGCTACACCTTC. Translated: CASSLTGTNYGYTF.

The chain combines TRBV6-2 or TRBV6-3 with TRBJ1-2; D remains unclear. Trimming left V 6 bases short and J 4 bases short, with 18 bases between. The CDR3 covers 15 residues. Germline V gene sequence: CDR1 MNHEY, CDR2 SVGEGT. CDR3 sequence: CASSQPLEGSYGYTF. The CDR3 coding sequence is TGTGCCAGCAGCCAACCCCTGGAGGGCTCCTATGGCTACACCTTC.

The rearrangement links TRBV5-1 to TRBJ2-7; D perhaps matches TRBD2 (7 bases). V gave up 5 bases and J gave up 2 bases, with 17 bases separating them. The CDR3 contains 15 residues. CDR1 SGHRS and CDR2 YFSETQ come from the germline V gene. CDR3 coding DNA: TGCGCCAGCAGTGGGGGGCCTAGCGGAACCTACGAGCAGTACTTC. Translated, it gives CASSGGPSGTYEQYF. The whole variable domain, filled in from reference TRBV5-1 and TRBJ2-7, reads KAGVTQTPRYLIKTRGQQVTLSCSPISGHRSVSWYQQTPGQGLQFLFEYFSETQRNKGNFPGRFSGRQFSNSRSEMNVSTLELGDSALYLCASSGGPSGTYEQYFGPGTRLTVT.

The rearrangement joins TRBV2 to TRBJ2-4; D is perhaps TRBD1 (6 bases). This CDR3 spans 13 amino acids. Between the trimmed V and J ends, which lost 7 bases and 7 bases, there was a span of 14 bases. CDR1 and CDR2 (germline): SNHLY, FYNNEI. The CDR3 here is CASKFGQPNIQYF. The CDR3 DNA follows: TGTGCCAGCAAATTCGGACAGCCGAACATTCAGTACTTC.

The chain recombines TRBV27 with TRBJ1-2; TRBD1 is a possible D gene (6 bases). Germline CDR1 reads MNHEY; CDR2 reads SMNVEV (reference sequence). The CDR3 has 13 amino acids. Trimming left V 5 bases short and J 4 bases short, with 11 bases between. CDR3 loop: CASSVTGLYGYTF. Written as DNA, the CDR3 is TGTGCCAGCAGTGTGACAGGACTCTATGGCTACACCTTC.

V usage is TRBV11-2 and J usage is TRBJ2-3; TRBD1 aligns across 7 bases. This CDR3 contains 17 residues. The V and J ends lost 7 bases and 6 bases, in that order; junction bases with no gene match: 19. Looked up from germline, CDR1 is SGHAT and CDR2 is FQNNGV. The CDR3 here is CASKTLRGGAVTDTQYF. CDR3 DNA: TGTGCCAGCAAAACACTCCGAGGGGGCGCCGTAACGGATACGCAGTATTTT. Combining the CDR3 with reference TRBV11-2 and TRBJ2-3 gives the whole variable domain EAGVAQSPRYKIIEKRQSVAFWCNPISGHATLYWYQQILGQGPKLLIQFQNNGVVDDSQLPKDRFSAERLKGVDSTLKIQPAKLEDSAVYLCASKTLRGGAVTDTQYFGPGTRLTVL.

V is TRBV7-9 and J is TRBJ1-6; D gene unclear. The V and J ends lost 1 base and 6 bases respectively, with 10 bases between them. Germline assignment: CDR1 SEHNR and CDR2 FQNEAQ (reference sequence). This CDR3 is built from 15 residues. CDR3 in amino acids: CASSLGPIGNSPLHF. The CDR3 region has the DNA TGTGCCAGCAGCTTAGGCCCCATCGGTAATTCACCCCTCCACTTT.

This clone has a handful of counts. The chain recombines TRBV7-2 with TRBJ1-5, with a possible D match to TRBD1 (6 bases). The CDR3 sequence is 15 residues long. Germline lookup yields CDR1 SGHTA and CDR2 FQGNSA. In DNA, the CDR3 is TGTCACCCGGGACAACGGAATTATAGCAATCAGCCCCAGCATTTT. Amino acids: CHPGQRNYSNQPQHF.

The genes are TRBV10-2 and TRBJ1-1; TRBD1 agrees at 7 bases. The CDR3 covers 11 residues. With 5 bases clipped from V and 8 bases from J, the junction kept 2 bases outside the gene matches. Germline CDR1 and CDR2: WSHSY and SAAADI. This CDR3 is CASSSGGEAFF. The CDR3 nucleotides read TGCGCCAGCAGTTCAGGGGGGGAAGCTTTCTTT.

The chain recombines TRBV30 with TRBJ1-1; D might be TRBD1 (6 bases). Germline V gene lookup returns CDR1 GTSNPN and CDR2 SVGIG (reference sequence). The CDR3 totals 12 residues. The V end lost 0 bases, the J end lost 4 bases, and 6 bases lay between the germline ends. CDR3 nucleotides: TGTGCCTGGAGTGTACAGGGCACTGAAGCTTTCTTT. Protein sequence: CAWSVQGTEAFF.

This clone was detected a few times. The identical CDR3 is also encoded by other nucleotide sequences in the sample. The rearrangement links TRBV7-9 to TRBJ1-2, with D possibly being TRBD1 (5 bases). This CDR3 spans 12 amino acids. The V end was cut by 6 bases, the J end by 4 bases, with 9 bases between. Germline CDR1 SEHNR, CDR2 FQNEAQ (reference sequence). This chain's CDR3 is CASSPDSYGYTF. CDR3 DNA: TGTGCCAGCAGTCCCGACAGCTATGGCTACACCTTC.

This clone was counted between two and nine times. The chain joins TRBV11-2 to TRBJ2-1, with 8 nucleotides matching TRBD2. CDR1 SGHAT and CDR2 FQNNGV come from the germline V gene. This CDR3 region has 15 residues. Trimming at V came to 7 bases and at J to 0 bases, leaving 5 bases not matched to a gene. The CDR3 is CASTKSGSSYNEQFF. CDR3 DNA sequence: TGTGCCAGCACCAAAAGCGGGAGCTCCTACAATGAGCAGTTCTTC.

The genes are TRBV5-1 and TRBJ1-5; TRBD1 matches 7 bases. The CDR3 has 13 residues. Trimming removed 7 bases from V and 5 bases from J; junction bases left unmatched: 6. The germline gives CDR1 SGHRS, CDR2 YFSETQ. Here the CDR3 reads CASRDREDQPQHF. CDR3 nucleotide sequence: TGCGCCAGCCGTGACAGGGAGGATCAGCCCCAGCATTTT.

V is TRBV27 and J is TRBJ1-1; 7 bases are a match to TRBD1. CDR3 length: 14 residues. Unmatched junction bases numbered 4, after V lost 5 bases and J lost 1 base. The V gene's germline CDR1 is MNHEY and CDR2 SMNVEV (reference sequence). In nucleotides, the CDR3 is TGTGCCAGCAGTCCGGACAGGCAGAACACTGAAGCTTTCTTT. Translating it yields CASSPDRQNTEAFF.